Sequencing of this T cell receptor beta chain was carried out in a study of regulatory T cells in long-lasting Graves disease. Concerning this clonotype: Its antigen remains unidentified.

The time point denotes: newly diagnosed GD, antithyroid drugs for less than 3 months. The authors made the TCR library using RNA they extracted from PBMCs. Building of the TCR beta libraries involved iRepertoire HTBI primers and Arm-PCR of CDR3 regions. Each CDR3 protein gets one entry after TCRdb re-called the multiplex PCR reads with MiXCR. This sample carries about 560,000 distinct CDR3 sequences, around 15% of them seen once, and the ten largest clones take about 12%. Regarding the study as a whole: Researchers reported studying only peripheral blood, not thyroid tissue. Persistent disease preferred TRBV28, TRBJ1-2 and TRBJ2-5.

Trimming removed 4 bases from V and 5 bases from J; junction bases left unmatched: 9. The CDR3 is made up of 15 amino acids. Germline values: CDR1 SGDLS, CDR2 YYNGEE. These sequences were also reported in another study, on T cells in Graves' hyperthyroidism and ophthalmopathy.

Sequencing used peripheral blood mononuclear cells (PBMCs), obtained at new diagnosis, from a patient treated with antithyroid drugs. The clonotype comes from a man between 18 and 35 years old with Graves disease. The J gene is TRBJ2-5, the V gene TRBV9, with 9 positions matching TRBD1. CDR3 in amino acids: CASSYEGTGIETQYF. In DNA form, the CDR3 reads TGTGCCAGCAGCTACGAAGGGACAGGGATCGAGACCCAGTACTTC.